A selection of T cell receptor beta chains follows, all from one sample in a study of blood T cell repertoires in COVID-19. Here immunoSEQ multiplex PCR was the method, and the copy in TCRdb shows in-frame clones only, minus some. The data contain some 130,000 clones, roughly 79% of them singletons. The sequencing sample was made of peripheral blood. The receptors shown here come from a human donor in a cohort sampled during active COVID-19. Each CDR3 is given with its conserved first and last residue.

cdr3_length: 14; j_call: TRBJ1-2; v_call: TRBV19; cdr3_aa: CASSLAGKSNGYTF
cdr3_length: 15; j_call: TRBJ2-7; v_call: TRBV7-8; cdr3_aa: CASSPKTGGPYEQYF
cdr3_length: 15; j_call: TRBJ2-1; v_call: TRBV5-1; cdr3_aa: CASSLSGLTYNEQFF
cdr3_length: 13; j_call: TRBJ1-2; v_call: TRBV29-1; cdr3_aa: CSTDRPRGYGYTF
cdr3_length: 14; j_call: TRBJ2-7; v_call: TRBV6-5; cdr3_aa: CASTPKPEAYEQYF
cdr3_length: 15; j_call: TRBJ2-2; v_call: TRBV19; cdr3_aa: CASSIGGVRTGELFF
cdr3_length: 14; j_call: TRBJ2-3; v_call: TRBV5-1; cdr3_aa: CASSLNRGEGTQYF
cdr3_length: 14; j_call: TRBJ2-7; v_call: TRBV5-6; cdr3_aa: CASSFSSGPYEQYF
cdr3_length: 15; j_call: TRBJ1-2; v_call: TRBV28; cdr3_aa: CASRLPGQGLEGYTF
cdr3_length: 11; j_call: TRBJ2-7; v_call: TRBV6-6; cdr3_aa: CASKESYEQYF
cdr3_length: 16; j_call: TRBJ1-4; v_call: TRBV4-2; cdr3_aa: CASSLEGQRGSEKLFF
cdr3_length: 15; j_call: TRBJ2-7; v_call: TRBV2; cdr3_aa: CASGPPSGGIYEQYF
cdr3_length: 16; j_call: TRBJ2-1; v_call: TRBV28; cdr3_aa: CASSPSGTGKANEQFF
cdr3_length: 14; j_call: TRBJ1-5; v_call: TRBV28; cdr3_aa: CASSFRGVDQPQHF
cdr3_length: 14; j_call: TRBJ2-2; v_call: TRBV5-6; cdr3_aa: CASSLDLNTGELFF
cdr3_length: 15; j_call: TRBJ2-7; v_call: TRBV27; cdr3_aa: CASSGSGTGEDEQYF
cdr3_length: 19; j_call: TRBJ2-7; v_call: TRBV5-1; cdr3_aa: CASSRKEGAGSTSSYEQYF
cdr3_length: 15; j_call: TRBJ2-7; v_call: TRBV25-1; cdr3_aa: CASSDPSRDSGEQYF
cdr3_length: 14; j_call: TRBJ1-2; v_call: TRBV6-6; cdr3_aa: CASDSTGNGYGYTF
cdr3_length: 16; j_call: TRBJ1-6; v_call: TRBV7-8; cdr3_aa: CASSTEGGGTRAPLHF
cdr3_length: 13; j_call: TRBJ1-6; v_call: TRBV7-2; cdr3_aa: CASSAPRSSPLHF
cdr3_length: 11; j_call: TRBJ1-2; v_call: TRBV30; cdr3_aa: CAHAQGGGYTF
cdr3_length: 17; j_call: TRBJ1-4; v_call: TRBV19; cdr3_aa: CASSIVGHTATNEKLFF
cdr3_length: 13; j_call: TRBJ1-5; v_call: TRBV18; cdr3_aa: CASSPTDNQPQHF